Below are 10 T cell receptor beta chains sequenced from a single sample in a study of shared clonotypes between healthy human individuals (dated by TCRdb to 2020 to 2021). The library was produced with the immunoSEQ multiplex PCR assay. In TCRdb, the immuneACCESS table is reduced to in-frame sequences with V and J assigned. These tables do not hold every clone; where another copy was compared, an unresolved V gene accounts for under half, and the others remain unexplained. The sample has 400,000 to 550,000 clones on record, 70% to 85% of them singletons. The ten most abundant clones make up 9.5% to 15% of the sample. The sequenced material came from PBMCs. Receptors originate from a woman between 40 and 50 years old in good health. Some clones in this sample may be carry-over from other donors' samples.

Worth noting for this clone: With a far larger clone one base away, a read error is the likely cause. The chain combines TRBV30 with TRBJ1-1; tentatively, D is TRBD1 (6 bases). From germline, CDR1 is GTSNPN and CDR2 SVGIG (reference sequence). The CDR3 sequence is 11 residues long. CDR3 protein: CDWRDMTEAFF. The CDR3 DNA reads TGTGACTGGAGGGACATGACTGAAGCTTTCTTT.

The gene calls are TRBV18 and TRBJ2-3, with 10 bases fitting TRBD2. The germline V gene encodes CDR1 KGHSH and CDR2 LQKENI. V trimming: 3 bases; J trimming: 7 bases; junction bases outside the gene matches: 13. The CDR3 covers 17 residues. CDR3 coding DNA: TGTGCCAGCTCACCGCGTTCTAGCGGGAGATATCCCCATACGCAGTATTTT. Translation gives CASSPRSSGRYPHTQYF.

Remarks on this clone: A read error is the likely source, as a far larger clone sits one nucleotide away. The chain links TRBV10-3 to TRBJ2-2; either TRBD1 or TRBD2 may supply D (5 bases each). CDR3 length: 14 amino acids. Germline CDR1 and CDR2: ENHRY and SYGVKD. Trimming took off 6 bases at V and 3 bases at J, with 11 bases between the two ends. CDR3 in amino acids: CAIRSGTDTGELFF. DNA for the CDR3: TGTGCCATCAGGTCAGGGACGGACACCGGGGAGCTGTTTTTT.

This clone was seen many times. J is TRBJ2-1 and V is TRBV21-1; the table's D call of TRBD2 was not tested on the DNA. TRBV21-1 is a documented pseudogene. The CDR3 covers 15 residues. CDR3 sequence reads: CASSFRLALMNEQFF. CDR3 coding DNA: TGTGCCAGCAGCTTCCGACTAGCCCTAATGAATGAGCAGTTCTTC.

The chain employs TRBV11-2 and TRBJ1-2; 7 nucleotides agree with TRBD1. The CDR3 has 15 residues. CDR1 SGHAT and CDR2 FQNNGV come from the germline V gene. The V segment lost 7 bases and the J segment 7 bases; nucleotides outside the gene matches: 15. The CDR3, as DNA: TGTGCCAGCACCCTCTTTCGGGGCCAGGGGGTTGGCTACACCTTC. Translating it yields CASTLFRGQGVGYTF.

The chain links TRBV6-5 to TRBJ2-2; the D gene is possibly TRBD1 (6 bases). In germline, CDR1 is MNHEY, CDR2 SVGAGI. V was pared by 6 bases and J by 3 bases, with 14 bases between. The CDR3 loop spans 15 amino acids. CDR3 nucleotide sequence: TGTGCCAGCAGGCCCTGGGACACCGACACCGGGGAGCTGTTTTTT. This codes for CASRPWDTDTGELFF.

The chain is built from TRBV7-3 and TRBJ1-2, with 11 bases fitting TRBD1. Germline trimming cut 0 bases from V and 2 bases from J; bases unmatched to any gene: 5. Germline lookup yields CDR1 SGHTA and CDR2 FQGTGA. There are 17 residues in the CDR3. CDR3 protein: CASSLTGTGGPNYGYTF. Written as DNA, the CDR3 is TGTGCCAGCAGCTTAACTGGGACAGGGGGACCCAACTATGGCTACACCTTC.

V and J are TRBV27 and TRBJ2-6, with 9 nucleotides matching TRBD1. CDR3 size: 16 residues. Germline CDR1 is MNHEY and CDR2 is SMNVEV (reference sequence). The V segment lost 5 bases and the J segment 2 bases; nucleotides outside the gene matches: 4. The CDR3 bases are TGTGCCAGCAGTCCACAGGGGGCGACTGGGGCCAACGTCCTGACTTTC. Translation gives CASSPQGATGANVLTF.

This chain uses TRBV28 with TRBJ1-1; TRBD1 is a possible D gene (5 bases). CDR3 length equals 17 residues. The ends were cut back, 5 bases at V and 1 base at J, with 20 bases in the middle. Germline CDR1 is MDHEN and CDR2 is SYDVKM. CDR3 bases: TGTGCCAGCAGTACTATAAGGACCAGGGATTCGAACACTGAAGCTTTCTTT. Its protein is CASSTIRTRDSNTEAFF.

This rearrangement joins TRBV7-8 to TRBJ2-5; 7 bases are a match to TRBD2. The CDR3 runs to 18 residues. Germline CDR1 is SGHVS and CDR2 is FQNEAQ. Trimming removed 1 base from V and 3 bases from J; junction bases left unmatched: 14. The CDR3 DNA sequence: TGTGCCAGCAGCTTAGGTTCCCTTAAAGGGAGGGGTAAAGAGACCCAGTACTTC. It translates to CASSLGSLKGRGKETQYF.